A single sample gave rise to the 22 T cell receptor beta chains below, sequenced in a study of T-cell memory formation after mild COVID-19. TCRdb fed the 5' RACE reads into MiXCR, producing one record per CDR3 protein. The table records approximately 190,000 distinct CDR3 sequences, 15% to 20% of them present only once. The specimen sequenced was PBMCs or a T cell subset sorted from them (not recorded which). These receptors were obtained from an adult woman who had mild COVID-19 (a few samples of this study predate the infection). Cell type and time point are not known.

This clonotype was seen a few times. The J gene is TRBJ2-6, the V gene TRBV5-6, with D perhaps assigned TRBD1 or TRBD2 (5 bases each). With 0 bases removed from V and 0 bases from J, the gap between germline ends came to 10 bases. CDR1 is SGHDT and CDR2 is YYEEEE in the germline V gene. The CDR3 loop spans 17 amino acids. CDR3 protein: CASSLGWGSSGANVLTF. DNA for the CDR3: TGTGCCAGCAGCTTGGGATGGGGGAGCTCTGGGGCCAACGTCCTGACTTTC.

This clonotype was seen only a few times. CDR3: CASSYAGRGGINYGYTF. CDR3 coding DNA: TGTGCCAGCAGTTACGCAGGGCGTGGGGGAATTAACTATGGCTACACCTTC. The genes are TRBV6-6 and TRBJ1-2; perhaps TRBD1 as D (5 bases). V lost 2 bases to trimming and J lost 1 base, with 17 bases between them. The germline V gene has CDR1 MNHNY and CDR2 SVGAGI (reference sequence). CDR3 length: 17 residues.

This clonotype was seen a handful of times. The genes are TRBV7-9 and TRBJ1-2; D remains unclear. CDR1 and CDR2 from the germline V gene are SEHNR and FQNEAQ (reference sequence). Trimming took off 2 bases at V and 0 bases at J, with 13 bases between the two ends. The CDR3 is 16 residues long. The CDR3 nucleotides read TGTGCCAGCAGCTTAAGCCCCGGCAGACCTAACTATGGCTACACCTTC. Translation: CASSLSPGRPNYGYTF.

This clonotype has just a few counts. The V and J genes are TRBV7-3 and TRBJ1-1; 8 positions match TRBD1. The J segment lost 4 bases and the V segment lost 6 bases, leaving 4 bases of the junction unmatched. Germline loops: CDR1 SGHTA, CDR2 FQGTGA. The CDR3 is 13 residues long. CDR3 in amino acids: CASRRDRGTEAFF. As DNA, the CDR3 is TGTGCCAGCAGACGTGACAGGGGCACTGAAGCTTTCTTT.

This clonotype was counted between two and nine times. This chain joins TRBV5-1 and TRBJ2-3; possibly TRBD1 for D (5 bases). The CDR3 totals 13 residues. The germline gives CDR1 SGHRS, CDR2 YFSETQ. The V end lost 6 bases, the J end lost 0 bases, and 8 bases lay between the germline ends. CDR3 in DNA: TGCGCCAGCAAACAGGAGAGCACAGATACGCAGTATTTT. Amino acid sequence: CASKQESTDTQYF.

At least ten counts were recorded for this clonotype. CDR3 sequence reads: CASSWTGSVIQYF. Written as DNA, the CDR3 is TGTGCCAGCAGCTGGACAGGGTCGGTCATTCAGTACTTC. V usage is TRBV3-1 and J usage is TRBJ2-4; 8 bases match TRBD1. The CDR3 contains 13 residues. Germline loops: CDR1 LGHDT, CDR2 YNNKEL (reference sequence). V dropped 5 bases and J dropped 9; count of bases not matched to a gene: 6.

The genes are TRBV5-4 and TRBJ1-2, with TRBD1 as a possible D gene (5 bases). Germline V gives CDR1 SGHNT, CDR2 YYREEE (reference sequence). The V and J ends lost 4 bases and 8 bases respectively, with 24 bases between them. This CDR3 spans 16 amino acids. The CDR3 is CASSLPSTGWWGGYTF. CDR3 sequence (DNA): TGTGCCAGCAGCCTACCGTCAACTGGCTGGTGGGGGGGCTACACCTTC.

This clonotype was counted a few times. The chain employs TRBV20-1 and TRBJ2-1; TRBD2 aligns across 9 bases. Germline trimming cut 2 bases from V and 3 bases from J; bases unmatched to any gene: 5. This CDR3 comprises 15 residues. Germline CDR1 and CDR2: DFQATT and SNEGSKA (reference sequence). CDR3 in amino acids: CSARPLAGLYNEQFF. For the CDR3, the DNA is TGCAGTGCTAGACCGCTAGCGGGACTCTACAATGAGCAGTTCTTC.

This clonotype was recorded at least ten times. This rearrangement joins TRBV15 to TRBJ1-1; D possibly corresponds to TRBD1 (5 bases). The germline CDR1 and CDR2 sequences are LNHNV and YYDKDF (reference sequence). The CDR3 extends over 16 amino acids. V dropped 5 bases and J dropped 5 bases, with 21 bases sitting between them. CDR3 sequence: CATSSPSGALETEAFF. CDR3 coding DNA: TGTGCCACCAGCTCACCTAGCGGGGCTTTGGAGACTGAAGCTTTCTTT.

The rearrangement joins TRBV4-2 to TRBJ2-1; 9 bases fit TRBD2. The CDR3 loop spans 16 amino acids. From germline, CDR1 is LGHNA and CDR2 YNFKEQ. V shed 0 bases and J 5 bases; nucleotides not matched to a gene: 5. This CDR3 reads CASSQERRGGHNEQFF. The CDR3 DNA reads TGTGCCAGCAGCCAAGAAAGGCGGGGGGGCCACAATGAGCAGTTCTTC.

CDR3 nucleotides: TGCGCCAGCAGCTTGGTTACAGGGCTTTTGAATGAGCAGTTCTTC. Amino acids: CASSLVTGLLNEQFF. The chain combines TRBV5-1 with TRBJ2-1; D might be TRBD1 (6 bases). Germline V gene sequence: CDR1 SGHRS, CDR2 YFSETQ. CDR3 length: 15 residues. The V gene lost 0 bases and the J gene lost 7 bases, with 14 bases spanning the gap.

The chain recombines TRBV27 with TRBJ2-1; the match to TRBD2 covers 8 bases. The CDR3 covers 15 residues. J gave up 4 bases and V 1 base, and 3 bases lay outside the gene matches. The germline V gene has CDR1 MNHEY and CDR2 SMNVEV (reference sequence). As DNA, the CDR3 is TGTGCCAGCAGTTTATGGGCGGGGGGATACAATGAGCAGTTCTTC. Its translation is CASSLWAGGYNEQFF.

There are a few counts of this clonotype. V is TRBV7-2 and J is TRBJ2-3, with 8 bases aligning to TRBD2. Germline trimming cut 2 bases from V and 4 bases from J; bases unmatched to any gene: 8. The CDR3 extends over 16 amino acids. Germline V gene data show CDR1 as SGHTA and CDR2 as FQGNSA. The CDR3 protein is CASSLIAGREADTQYF. CDR3 DNA sequence: TGTGCCAGCAGCTTAATAGCGGGGAGGGAGGCAGATACGCAGTATTTT.

The CDR3 DNA follows: TGTGCCAGCAGCGTAGAATGGGACACCCCTTCACCCCTCCACTTT. Residues: CASSVEWDTPSPLHF. This chain uses TRBV9 with TRBJ1-6, with D perhaps matching TRBD1 (6 bases). CDR1 and CDR2 (germline): SGDLS, YYNGEE. The CDR3 loop spans 15 amino acids. Deletions cut 0 bases from V and 9 bases from J, with 13 bases between.

This chain joins TRBV3-1 and TRBJ2-5, with D hard to call. Trimming removed 2 bases at V and 6 bases at J, with 13 bases between. Per the germline V gene, CDR1 is LGHDT and CDR2 is YNNKEL (reference sequence). The CDR3 runs to 14 residues. In nucleotides, the CDR3 is TGTGCCAGCAGCCAATTTGGGCTAGAAAAGACCCAGTACTTC. As protein: CASSQFGLEKTQYF.

This sequence joins TRBV6-1 and TRBJ1-3; tentative D call: TRBD1 (5 bases). V was pared by 2 bases and J by 1 base, with 15 bases between. Germline assignment: CDR1 MNHNS and CDR2 SASEGT. The CDR3 consists of 17 residues. The CDR3 region is CASSEPGDPRSGNTIYF. CDR3 nucleotide sequence: TGTGCCAGCAGTGAACCGGGGGATCCTCGGTCTGGAAACACCATATATTTT.

The chain uses TRBV10-3 and TRBJ2-7, with 10 bases lining up with TRBD1. This CDR3 spans 14 amino acids. The germline V gene encodes CDR1 ENHRY and CDR2 SYGVKD. V was pared by 8 bases and J by 6 bases, with 10 bases of the junction left unmatched. CDR3 sequence: CAIGDRGLTSEQYF. The CDR3 coding sequence is TGTGCCATCGGAGACAGGGGGCTCACGAGCGAGCAGTACTTC.

This clonotype was detected a few times. V usage is TRBV12-3 or TRBV12-4 and J usage is TRBJ1-2; weak D call: TRBD1 (6 bases). This CDR3 spans 14 amino acids. V was pared by 0 bases and J by 8 bases, with 13 bases between. CDR3 in amino acids: CASSLASQGQGYTF. As DNA, the CDR3 is TGTGCCAGCAGTTTAGCTTCACAGGGCCAAGGCTACACCTTC.

This clonotype was seen more than once but under ten times. This rearrangement joins TRBV12-3 or TRBV12-4 to TRBJ2-1; 8 nucleotides align to TRBD1. Losses at the gene ends were 5 bases for V and 2 bases for J; bases not matched to a gene: 2. This CDR3 region has 14 residues. CDR3 protein: CASSLQGAYNEQFF. CDR3 DNA: TGTGCCAGCAGTCTACAGGGGGCCTACAATGAGCAGTTCTTC.

This clonotype was seen more than once but under ten times. V gene TRBV20-1 combines with J gene TRBJ1-1; 7 bases match TRBD1. Germline V lookup: CDR1 DFQATT, CDR2 SNEGSKA (reference sequence). CDR3 length: 12 residues. With 7 bases clipped from V and 4 bases from J, the junction kept 6 bases outside the gene matches. The CDR3 DNA reads as TGCAGTGACGAGGGGGCAGGCACTGAAGCTTTCTTT. As protein: CSDEGAGTEAFF.

This clonotype was observed a few times. V usage is TRBV5-1 and J usage is TRBJ1-5, with D possibly matching TRBD1 (5 bases). The CDR3 is 14 amino acids. Between the trimmed V and J ends, which lost 5 bases and 11 bases, there was a span of 20 bases. Germline V gives CDR1 SGHRS, CDR2 YFSETQ. CDR3 bases: TGCGCCAGCAGTTCCGGGACCCCCGAAGGAGCCCAGCATTTT. This encodes CASSSGTPEGAQHF.

Many counts were recorded for this clonotype. The rearrangement uses TRBV5-1 and TRBJ1-1, with 7 bases aligning to TRBD1. This CDR3 has 13 residues. Germline V gives CDR1 SGHRS, CDR2 YFSETQ. Trimming at V came to 4 bases and at J to 5 bases, leaving 5 bases not matched to a gene. CDR3 nucleotides: TGCGCCAGCAGCCGCGACAGGGATACTGAAGCTTTCTTT. Residues: CASSRDRDTEAFF.